Listed below are T cell receptor beta chains from one sample, sequenced in a study of T cell repertoires in cytomegalovirus infection. TCRdb recomputed calls from the reads with MiXCR, one row per CDR3 protein. Of about 700,000 distinct CDR3 sequences in the sample, around 32% were seen once. No antigen is known for these receptors. Sample: cultured PBMCs, taken from culture after CMV antigen stimulation. The origin of the receptors is a human donor in good health (CMV status not recorded). Some clones in this sample may be carry-over from other donors' samples. The CDR3 runs from the conserved cysteine through the conserved F or W. The D gene is left open where the match is weak.

V,D,CDR3
TRBV6-1,NA,CASSWGRSNTGELFF
TRBV28,NA,CASIQGGSYNEQFF
TRBV2,NA,CASRARLTGELFF
TRBV7-9,NA,CASSLEYRDEQFF
TRBV18,NA,CASSPATDVSGELFF
TRBV5-1,NA,CASSPLKGGGSTEAFF
TRBV7-8,TRBD2,CASSLGLAPTGELFF
TRBV7-2,NA,CASSLNRNEKLFF
TRBV18,NA,CASSLTRDPQGYNEQFF
TRBV7-2,NA,CASSLGAPHQETQYF
TRBV7-8,NA,CASRLRSLGQYSNQPQHF
TRBV27,NA,CASGYSAYEQYF
TRBV19,NA,CASSIGPLGDYEQYF
TRBV7-9,NA,CASSAPVDTIYF
TRBV20-1,NA,CSARDGAIAQGGNTIYF
TRBV25-1,TRBD1,CASSVLGAGGIGPQYF
TRBV18,NA,CASSPLGRLVSGNTIYF
TRBV4-1,NA,CASSQDGRDSYEQYF
TRBV12-3/TRBV12-4,TRBD2,CASESGGETQYF
TRBV10-3,TRBD2,CATQTLGGGTQETQYF
TRBV11-2,TRBD1,CASSSDRAEEQYF
TRBV18,NA,CASSRSGNQPQHF
TRBV11-2,NA,CASSQTRGVYNEQFF
TRBV6-1,NA,CASRAPGVTEAFF
TRBV7-2,NA,CASSPWGNLYEQYF
TRBV20-1,TRBD2,CSIAGASGGAVLDRDTQYF
TRBV2,NA,CASSGDFRDTQYF
TRBV7-6,TRBD2,CASSLEAGLAGGGEQFF
TRBV7-6,NA,CASSRGTSVSGNTIYF
TRBV20-1,TRBD2,CSARSTPGLVSNEQFF
TRBV9,TRBD2,CASSVGRGRDYNEQFF
TRBV11-2,TRBD2,CASSLRAGGDMETQYF
TRBV19,TRBD2,CASRTMRGDLTDTQYF